This note documents a single TCR beta chain sequence. Its antigen is undetermined. This sample is part of a study of T cells after posttransplantation cyclophosphamide. Study results and limitations: Donor-recipient repertoire similarity was low at 1-2 months, rising over year one. Recipient CMV seropositivity and CMV reactivation strongly tracked TRB clonality. TRB overlap between skin or GI tissue T cells and blood was limited.

Germline assignment: CDR1 SSHAT and CDR2 FNYEAQ (reference sequence). With V trimmed by 5 bases and J by 8 bases, 10 bases remained unmatched. The CDR3 contains 15 residues. The data were produced by immunoSEQ multiplex PCR, yet TCRdb's version contains in-frame clones alone and is incomplete. The repertoire holds tens of thousands of clones, with around 94% as singletons. On the day of bone marrow donation, the related graft donor provided peripheral blood. This sequence joins TRBV7-7 and TRBJ1-4, with 8 bases matching TRBD1. The sequencing sample was made of PBMCs. This TCR came from a woman aged 50 to 65 in good health and a related stem cell transplant donor. The CDR3 protein is CASSPGTGRVEKLFF. CDR3 coding DNA: TGTGCCAGCAGCCCAGGGACAGGCAGAGTGGAAAAACTGTTTTTT. The variable domain in full, completed from reference TRBV7-7 and TRBJ1-4, reads GAGVSQSPRYKVTKRGQDVTLRCDPISSHATLYWYQQALGQGPEFLTYFNYEAQPDKSGLPSDRFSAERPEGSISTLTIQRTEQRDSAMYRCASSPGTGRVEKLFFGSGTQLSVL.